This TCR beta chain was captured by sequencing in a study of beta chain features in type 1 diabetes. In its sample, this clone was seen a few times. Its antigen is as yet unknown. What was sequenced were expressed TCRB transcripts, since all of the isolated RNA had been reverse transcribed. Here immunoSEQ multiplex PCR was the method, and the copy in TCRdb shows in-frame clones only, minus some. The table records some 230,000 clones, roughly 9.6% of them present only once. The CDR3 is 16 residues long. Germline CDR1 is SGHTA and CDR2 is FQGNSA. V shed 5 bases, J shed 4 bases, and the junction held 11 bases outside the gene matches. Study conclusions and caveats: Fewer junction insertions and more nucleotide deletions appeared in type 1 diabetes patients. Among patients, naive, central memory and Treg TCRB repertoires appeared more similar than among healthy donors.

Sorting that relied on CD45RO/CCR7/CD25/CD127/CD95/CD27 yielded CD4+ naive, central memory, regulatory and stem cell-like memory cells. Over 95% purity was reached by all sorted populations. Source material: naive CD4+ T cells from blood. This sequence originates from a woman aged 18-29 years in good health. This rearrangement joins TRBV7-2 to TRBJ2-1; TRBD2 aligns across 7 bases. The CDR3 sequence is CASSDISGTTYNEQFF. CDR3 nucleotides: TGTGCCAGCAGCGATATCTCCGGGACTACATACAATGAGCAGTTCTTC.